What follows are 26 T cell receptor beta chains derived from one specimen sequenced in a study of T-cell reconstitution after alpha-beta-depleted transplantation in children. Unique molecular identifiers were incorporated when the TCRbeta library was constructed. TCRdb processed the PCR reads anew with MiXCR; each CDR3 protein has one entry. Found here are about a million distinct CDR3 sequences, about 29% of them singletons; the top ten hold 28%. Sequences were derived from PBMCs, mostly from graft donor cells, sampled 360 days after TCRalphabeta/CD19-depleted stem cell transplant. The receptor source for this set is a boy under three years old who had a stem cell transplant for SCID, so the T cells may come from the graft donor.

This chain connects TRBV20-1 to TRBJ2-6; 8 nucleotides line up with TRBD1. The V and J ends lost 6 bases and 0 bases, in that order; junction bases with no gene match: 7. Germline CDR1 DFQATT, CDR2 SNEGSKA (reference sequence). The CDR3 covers 16 residues. CDR3 DNA: TGCAGTGCGTCGGGACAGGTGTTCTCTGGGGCCAACGTCCTGACTTTC. Residues: CSASGQVFSGANVLTF.

The chain combines TRBV29-1 with TRBJ2-7; D not certain. The germline V and J ends were trimmed by 4 bases and 6 bases, with 10 bases remaining between them. Germline V gene data show CDR1 as SQVTM and CDR2 as ANQGSEA. The CDR3 has 11 amino acids. The CDR3 is CSVGVGPEQYF. DNA for the CDR3: TGCAGCGTTGGGGTTGGGCCCGAGCAGTACTTC.

The sample holds a few counts of this clonotype. The gene calls are TRBV4-1 and TRBJ2-7; D tentatively reads TRBD1 or TRBD2 (5 bases each). Trimming removed 0 bases at V and 2 bases at J, with 17 bases between. The CDR3 consists of 17 residues. Germline V gene lookup returns CDR1 MGHRA and CDR2 YSYEKL. The CDR3 reads CASSQESGWGSTYEQYF. Here the CDR3 DNA reads TGCGCCAGCAGCCAAGAGTCGGGATGGGGGTCCACCTACGAGCAGTACTTC.

The chain's CDR3 is CASSSGTGALTQYF. CDR3 DNA sequence: TGCGCCAGCAGCTCCGGGACAGGGGCTTTGACGCAGTATTTT. This rearrangement joins TRBV4-3 to TRBJ2-3; TRBD1 aligns across 10 bases. Germline V CDR1 and CDR2: LGHNA, YSLEER. The CDR3 length is 14 residues. J lost 9 bases, V lost 5 bases, and 8 bases had no gene match.

The V gene is TRBV28, the J gene TRBJ2-3; 10 nucleotides line up with TRBD1. The CDR3 spans 16 residues. Germline assignment: CDR1 MDHEN and CDR2 SYDVKM. Losses at the gene ends were 6 bases for V and 5 bases for J; bases not matched to a gene: 11. CDR3 nucleotides: TGTGCCAGCAGCCACGACAGGGGGCGCAAGTTAGATACGCAGTATTTT. Encoded protein: CASSHDRGRKLDTQYF.

This sequence joins TRBV5-1 and TRBJ1-1; D is uncertain. The V end was cut by 1 base, the J end by 4 bases, with 14 bases between. This CDR3 spans 15 amino acids. Germline CDR1 SGHRS, CDR2 YFSETQ. CDR3 sequence: CASSLRSREGTEAFF. CDR3 nucleotide sequence: TGCGCCAGCAGCTTGAGGTCAAGAGAGGGCACTGAAGCTTTCTTT. Filled out from reference TRBV5-1 and TRBJ1-1, the complete variable domain reads KAGVTQTPRYLIKTRGQQVTLSCSPISGHRSVSWYQQTPGQGLQFLFEYFSETQRNKGNFPGRFSGRQFSNSRSEMNVSTLELGDSALYLCASSLRSREGTEAFFGQGTRLTVV.

Note on this clonotype: Sequence at one end of the junction differs from germline and may be a read error. The J gene is TRBJ2-3, the V gene TRBV12-3 or TRBV12-4; tentatively, D is TRBD2 (5 bases). This CDR3 is built from 10 residues. This CDR3 reads CASSLAAADF. The DNA for the CDR3 is TGTGCCAGCAGTTTAGCCGCAGCGGATTTT.

The chain links TRBV7-2 to TRBJ1-4; D possibly corresponds to TRBD1 (5 bases). This CDR3 comprises 17 residues. Per the germline V gene, CDR1 is SGHTA and CDR2 is FQGNSA. Trimming shortened V by 3 bases and J by 0 bases, and 14 bases separated the two germline ends. The CDR3 DNA sequence: TGTGCCAGCAGCTTTTTTCCAGGGACTGCAACTAATGAAAAACTGTTTTTT. It yields the protein CASSFFPGTATNEKLFF.

The chain recombines TRBV18 with TRBJ2-7; 9 positions match TRBD1. Germline values: CDR1 KGHSH, CDR2 LQKENI. The CDR3 consists of 14 residues. V shed 5 bases and J 3 bases; nucleotides not matched to a gene: 5. For the CDR3, the DNA is TGTGCCAGCTCAGACGCGGACAGGGGCTACGAGCAGTACTTC. It encodes CASSDADRGYEQYF.

This clonotype was seen a handful of times. The V and J genes are TRBV5-1 and TRBJ1-2; 9 nucleotides align to TRBD1. In germline, CDR1 is SGHRS, CDR2 YFSETQ. The V and J ends lost 5 bases and 4 bases, in that order; junction bases with no gene match: 6. The CDR3 sequence is 14 residues long. The CDR3 coding sequence is TGCGCCAGCAGGATGACAGGGGGTTTCTATGGCTACACCTTC. Amino acids: CASRMTGGFYGYTF. The entire variable domain, with the rest obtained from reference TRBV5-1 and TRBJ1-2, is as follows: KAGVTQTPRYLIKTRGQQVTLSCSPISGHRSVSWYQQTPGQGLQFLFEYFSETQRNKGNFPGRFSGRQFSNSRSEMNVSTLELGDSALYLCASRMTGGFYGYTFGSGTRLTVV.

This clonotype occurred a few times. The chain couples TRBV24-1 to TRBJ2-7; 12 bases are a match to TRBD2. Germline CDR1 and CDR2: KGHDR and SFDVKD. Trimming cost V 5 bases and J 1 base; bases outside gene matches: 5. The CDR3 is 16 residues long. The CDR3 DNA follows: TGTGCCACCAGTGCCCCGACTAGCGGGGGATCCTACGAGCAGTACTTC. Residues: CATSAPTSGGSYEQYF.

The rearrangement links TRBV6-1 to TRBJ1-1, with D perhaps TRBD1 (6 bases). From germline, CDR1 is MNHNS and CDR2 SASEGT. The CDR3 covers 15 residues. V lost 6 bases and J lost 4, with 18 bases in between. In nucleotides, the CDR3 is TGTGCCAGCAGCGGGGCTCGGGGGCGGACCACTGAAGCTTTCTTT. Protein product: CASSGARGRTTEAFF.

The chain employs TRBV9 and TRBJ2-3; TRBD2 matches 7 bases. CDR3 length: 15 amino acids. Germline loops: CDR1 SGDLS, CDR2 YYNGEE. The junction had 8 bases not matched to a gene; V was cut back by 1 base and J by 6 bases. In nucleotides, the CDR3 is TGTGCCAGCAGCGTACGGGGGAGGGTAGCGGATACGCAGTATTTT. This gives the protein CASSVRGRVADTQYF. Together with reference TRBV9 and TRBJ2-3, the CDR3 gives the full variable domain: DSGVTQTPKHLITATGQRVTLRCSPRSGDLSVYWYQQSLDQGLQFLIQYYNGEERAKGNILERFSAQQFPDLHSELNLSSLELGDSALYFCASSVRGRVADTQYFGPGTRLTVL.

This clonotype was counted a single time. This chain connects TRBV4-1 to TRBJ2-1; unclear D gene. Germline CDR1 reads MGHRA; CDR2 reads YSYEKL. The CDR3 is 17 amino acids. Trimming shortened V by 4 bases and J by 4 bases, and 20 bases separated the two germline ends. Here the CDR3 reads CASSPNSRAPNYNEQFF. The CDR3 DNA reads TGCGCCAGCAGCCCGAATAGTAGGGCCCCGAATTACAATGAGCAGTTCTTC.

CDR3 DNA: TGTGCTAGTGGTTTCCTTTCTGACACAGATACGCAGTATTTT. Encoded protein: CASGFLSDTDTQYF. The gene calls are TRBV12-5 and TRBJ2-3; D is ambiguous. Trimming left V 3 bases short and J 2 bases short, with 9 bases between. CDR1 is LGHNT and CDR2 is FRNRAP in the germline V gene. The CDR3 consists of 14 residues.

The CDR3, as DNA: TGTGCCAGCAGCCAAGAAAGGGGGGACAGGGATGGCTACACCTTC. Amino acid sequence: CASSQERGDRDGYTF. The chain links TRBV3-1 to TRBJ1-2; the match to TRBD1 covers 9 bases. The CDR3 sequence is 15 residues long. Looked up from germline, CDR1 is LGHDT and CDR2 is YNNKEL (reference sequence). V dropped 0 bases and J dropped 6; count of bases not matched to a gene: 5.

This chain connects TRBV29-1 to TRBJ1-1; the D gene is possibly TRBD1 (6 bases). The germline gives CDR1 SQVTM, CDR2 ANQGSEA. V was pared by 0 bases and J by 3 bases, with 14 bases between. This CDR3 has 15 residues. CDR3 nucleotides: TGCAGCGTTGAAGATCGAGAGGGGGTGGACACTGAAGCTTTCTTT. Residues: CSVEDREGVDTEAFF.

The chain combines TRBV2 with TRBJ2-1; no reliable D call. The V gene lost 2 bases and the J gene lost 5 bases, with 7 bases spanning the gap. There are 13 residues in the CDR3. Germline V gene sequence: CDR1 SNHLY, CDR2 FYNNEI. The CDR3 DNA follows: TGTGCCAGCAGTGAAATGCGCAACAATGAGCAGTTCTTC. This encodes CASSEMRNNEQFF.

Here the CDR3 reads CASSKTGTPALNTEAFF. CDR3 DNA sequence: TGTGCCAGCAGCAAAACCGGGACCCCGGCTCTCAACACTGAAGCTTTCTTT. The chain combines TRBV21-1 with TRBJ1-1; the table gives TRBD1 as D, unverified against the DNA. TRBV21-1 is noted as a pseudogene. The CDR3 runs 17 residues.

The rearrangement joins TRBV4-1 to TRBJ1-1; D perhaps matches TRBD1 (5 bases). The germline V and J ends were trimmed by 1 base and 10 bases, with 22 bases remaining between them. CDR3 length: 16 residues. The germline CDR1 and CDR2 sequences are MGHRA and YSYEKL. DNA of the CDR3: TGCGCCAGCAGCCAAGCGGGAGGCAGGGCCATCTGGGGAGCTTTCTTT. Protein sequence: CASSQAGGRAIWGAFF.

The rearrangement uses TRBV4-3 and TRBJ2-7; TRBD1 or TRBD2 may be the D gene (5 bases each). The V end was cut by 0 bases, the J end by 1 base, with 13 bases between. From germline, CDR1 is LGHNA and CDR2 YSLEER. CDR3 length: 16 residues. CDR3 protein: CASSQDEGFESYEQYF. The DNA of the CDR3 is TGCGCCAGCAGCCAAGATGAGGGGTTTGAGTCCTACGAGCAGTACTTC.

This sequence joins TRBV5-1 and TRBJ1-1; D is possibly TRBD1 (6 bases). This CDR3 region has 15 residues. V was clipped by 4 bases and J by 1 base, with 14 bases between them. Germline lookup yields CDR1 SGHRS and CDR2 YFSETQ. This chain's CDR3 is CASSPWTAANTEAFF. The CDR3 DNA follows: TGCGCCAGCAGCCCGTGGACAGCCGCGAACACTGAAGCTTTCTTT. The variable domain in full, with the rest retrieved from reference TRBV5-1 and TRBJ1-1, is KAGVTQTPRYLIKTRGQQVTLSCSPISGHRSVSWYQQTPGQGLQFLFEYFSETQRNKGNFPGRFSGRQFSNSRSEMNVSTLELGDSALYLCASSPWTAANTEAFFGQGTRLTVV.

The genes are TRBV12-3 or TRBV12-4 and TRBJ1-2; no clear D. Trimming removed 7 bases from V and 2 bases from J, with 20 bases in between. This CDR3 has 16 amino acids. CDR3 loop: CASTKSPWTENYGYTF. The CDR3 DNA follows: TGTGCCAGCACCAAATCTCCCTGGACTGAGAACTATGGCTACACCTTC.

This clonotype was seen a few times. The V and J genes are TRBV20-1 and TRBJ2-7; no clear D gene. The CDR3 runs to 11 residues. The V and J ends lost 4 bases and 3 bases respectively, with 7 bases between them. Germline CDR1 reads DFQATT; CDR2 reads SNEGSKA (reference sequence). CDR3 coding DNA: TGCAGTGCTATCTTGGGCTACGAGCAGTACTTC. The encoded protein is CSAILGYEQYF.

Notes on this clonotype: A much larger clone is a single base away; this may be a read error. The V gene is TRBV20-1, the J gene TRBJ2-3, with D unclear. This CDR3 comprises 11 residues. V was shortened by 6 bases and J by 6 bases, with 10 bases between the two germline ends. Germline V gene data show CDR1 as DFQATT and CDR2 as SNEGSKA (reference sequence). CDR3 sequence: CSAQETDTQYF. The CDR3 DNA reads TGCAGTGCCCAAGAGACGGATACGCAGTATTTT.

CDR3 loop: CASKDGTNNEQFF. CDR3 coding DNA: TGCGCCAGCAAGGACGGGACCAACAATGAGCAGTTCTTC. This chain uses TRBV5-1 with TRBJ2-1; D may be TRBD1 or TRBD2 (5 bases each). The CDR3 is 13 amino acids. The ends were cut back, 6 bases at V and 5 bases at J, with 12 bases in the middle. CDR1 is SGHRS and CDR2 is YFSETQ in the germline V gene.